This T cell receptor (beta chain) was captured by sequencing in a study of shared T cell receptors in the human thymus. CDR1 and CDR2 from the germline V gene are SGHNT and YYREEE (reference sequence). The CDR3 length is 16 residues. V dropped 5 bases and J dropped 0 bases, with 17 bases sitting between them. Measured with immunoSEQ multiplex PCR; TCRdb has only the in-frame clones, and not every one. The sample has some 700,000 clones; approximately 83% are singletons. This sample was also put to use in a study of human thymus T cells. That source notes: Healthy Finnish infants undergoing corrective surgery for congenital heart defects provided the donor material. Corrective cardiac operations yielded the resected thymus tissue. Use of V and J genes seemed skewed within the thymic and blood repertoires. Related research reported highly overlapping thymic repertoires among unrelated individuals.

Sequenced sample: thymocytes. The TCR originated in a girl under three years old with a congenital heart defect. The rearrangement uses TRBV5-4 and TRBJ1-2; D is undetermined. The CDR3 sequence: CASSYSVPVSNYGYTF. CDR3 DNA: TGTGCCAGCAGTTATTCGGTGCCCGTGTCTAACTATGGCTACACCTTC.